Presented here are 12 T cell receptor beta chains from one specimen sequenced in a study of blood T cell repertoires in COVID-19. Generated by immunoSEQ multiplex PCR, the TCRdb table keeps only in-frame clones and is missing some. The sample shows 240,000 or so clones, approximately 88% of them seen only once. Material for sequencing was peripheral blood. The receptors here all came from a woman aged 25 to 39 with acute or convalescent COVID-19.

With regard to this clone: Other DNA sequences within the sample encode an identical CDR3. The chain uses TRBV9 and TRBJ2-7, with 9 bases lining up with TRBD1. The CDR3 sequence is 14 residues long. The ends lost 2 bases at V and 2 bases at J; junction bases unmatched: 2. Per germline, CDR1 SGDLS and CDR2 YYNGEE. The CDR3 loop is CASSVGTGTYEQYF. The CDR3 bases are TGTGCCAGCAGCGTGGGGACAGGGACCTACGAGCAGTACTTC.

The chain joins TRBV3-1 (or the pseudogene TRBV3-2) to TRBJ1-3; maybe TRBD1 (6 bases). V was clipped by 1 base and J by 0 bases, with 13 bases between them. This CDR3 is built from 17 residues. Germline V gene lookup returns CDR1 LGHDT and CDR2 YNNKEL (reference sequence). CDR3 residues: CASSQGPKGDSGNTIYF. CDR3 DNA: TGTGCCAGCAGCCAAGGCCCCAAGGGGGACTCTGGAAACACCATATATTTT.

Concerning this clone itself: One end of the junction varies from germline; a read error may be responsible. The V and J genes are TRBV6-6 and TRBJ2-5; 8 bases are a match to TRBD1. The CDR3 contains 15 residues. Germline V gene lookup returns CDR1 MNHNY and CDR2 SVGAGI (reference sequence). The chain's CDR3 is CASSDSTGAGWTQYF. The CDR3 DNA follows: TGTGCCAGCAGTGACTCGACAGGGGCCGGATGGACCCAGTACTTC.

This clone was counted once. The chain has TRBV29-1 and TRBJ2-1, with D possibly matching TRBD1 (6 bases). The CDR3 sequence is 12 residues long. CDR1 is SQVTM, CDR2 ANQGSEA, per germline. V lost 4 bases to trimming and J lost 8 bases, with 12 bases between them. CDR3 in amino acids: CSVVWGPDEQFF. The CDR3 nucleotides are TGCAGCGTTGTATGGGGGCCGGATGAGCAGTTCTTC.

The chain has TRBV10-3 and TRBJ2-1; 10 bases map to TRBD1. The junction had 5 bases not matched to a gene; V was cut back by 6 bases and J by 0 bases. CDR1 ENHRY and CDR2 SYGVKD come from the germline V gene. The CDR3 is 16 residues long. CDR3 loop: CAISQTGGSSYNEQFF. In DNA form, the CDR3 reads TGTGCCATCAGCCAGACAGGGGGCAGCTCCTACAATGAGCAGTTCTTC.

This sequence joins TRBV7-8 and TRBJ2-7; 12 positions agree with TRBD2. The CDR3 sequence is 21 residues long. From germline, CDR1 is SGHVS and CDR2 FQNEAQ. Trimming at V came to 0 bases and at J to 1 base, leaving 16 bases not matched to a gene. CDR3 nucleotides: TGTGCCAGCAGCTTAGCCCTTGGACTAGCGGGAAGTATCAGAGCGTCCTACGAGCAGTACTTC. Protein sequence: CASSLALGLAGSIRASYEQYF.

The chain combines TRBV5-5 with TRBJ1-2; TRBD1 is a possible D gene (6 bases). This CDR3 is 14 amino acids long. Germline CDR1 SGHKS, CDR2 YYEKEE (reference sequence). Trimming removed 6 bases at V and 8 bases at J, with 20 bases between. The CDR3 bases are TGTGCCAGCAACCTAATACAGGGAGTAGAGGGCTACACCTTC. This sequence encodes CASNLIQGVEGYTF.

The chain couples TRBV5-1 to TRBJ2-7, with 9 bases that match TRBD1. The germline CDR1 and CDR2 sequences are SGHRS and YFSETQ. After removal of 3 bases from V and 3 bases from J, the junction contained 7 bases not matched to a gene. The CDR3 is made up of 15 amino acids. The chain's CDR3 is CASSSRTGQGYEQYF. CDR3 DNA sequence: TGCGCCAGCAGCTCTCGAACGGGACAGGGCTACGAGCAGTACTTC.

This chain joins TRBV18 and TRBJ1-1; possibly TRBD1 for D (5 bases). This CDR3 is built from 14 residues. In germline, CDR1 is KGHSH, CDR2 LQKENI. V was clipped by 6 bases and J by 8 bases, with 19 bases between them. The CDR3 DNA sequence: TGTGCCAGCTCCCCCTGGGGCGTTAGGTCGGAAGCTTTCTTT. Protein: CASSPWGVRSEAFF.

The chain has TRBV3-1 (or the pseudogene TRBV3-2) and TRBJ2-5; 7 bases are a match to TRBD2. The CDR3 spans 12 residues. V dropped 10 bases and J dropped 4; count of bases not matched to a gene: 6. Germline values: CDR1 LGHDT, CDR2 YNNKEL (reference sequence). The CDR3 DNA sequence: TGTGCCACTAAGCGGGGAGGAGAGACCCAGTACTTC. Translated: CATKRGGETQYF.

The chain links TRBV3-1 (or the pseudogene TRBV3-2) to TRBJ2-5, with unresolved D. The V end lost 0 bases, the J end lost 10 bases, and 12 bases lay between the germline ends. Germline V lookup: CDR1 LGHDT, CDR2 YNNKEL (reference sequence). The CDR3 has 13 amino acids. The CDR3 DNA reads as TGTGCCAGCAGCCAAGATGAAGTACCGAGCCAGTACTTC. This translates into CASSQDEVPSQYF.

The chain joins TRBV4-1 to TRBJ2-2, with 12 bases matching TRBD2. The CDR3 totals 16 residues. The V gene's germline CDR1 is MGHRA and CDR2 YSYEKL. Trimming took 6 bases from V and 3 from J; bases not matched to a gene: 5. The CDR3 region has the DNA TGCGCCAGCAGGAAACTAGCGGGAGGAGACACCGGGGAGCTGTTTTTT. The encoded protein is CASRKLAGGDTGELFF.